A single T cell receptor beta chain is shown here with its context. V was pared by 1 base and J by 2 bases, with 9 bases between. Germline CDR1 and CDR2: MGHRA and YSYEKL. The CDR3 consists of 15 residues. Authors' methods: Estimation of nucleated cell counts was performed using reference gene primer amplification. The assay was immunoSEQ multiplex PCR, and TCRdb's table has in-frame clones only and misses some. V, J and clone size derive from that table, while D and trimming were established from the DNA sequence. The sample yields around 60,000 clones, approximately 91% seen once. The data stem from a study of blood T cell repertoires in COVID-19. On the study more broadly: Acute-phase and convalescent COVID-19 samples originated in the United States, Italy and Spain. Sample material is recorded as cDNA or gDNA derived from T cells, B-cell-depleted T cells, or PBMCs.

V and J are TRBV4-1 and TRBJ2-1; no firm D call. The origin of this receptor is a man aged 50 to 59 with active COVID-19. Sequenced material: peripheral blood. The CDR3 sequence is CASSQAIAPYNEQFF. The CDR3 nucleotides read TGCGCCAGCAGCCAAGCCATAGCCCCCTACAATGAGCAGTTCTTC.